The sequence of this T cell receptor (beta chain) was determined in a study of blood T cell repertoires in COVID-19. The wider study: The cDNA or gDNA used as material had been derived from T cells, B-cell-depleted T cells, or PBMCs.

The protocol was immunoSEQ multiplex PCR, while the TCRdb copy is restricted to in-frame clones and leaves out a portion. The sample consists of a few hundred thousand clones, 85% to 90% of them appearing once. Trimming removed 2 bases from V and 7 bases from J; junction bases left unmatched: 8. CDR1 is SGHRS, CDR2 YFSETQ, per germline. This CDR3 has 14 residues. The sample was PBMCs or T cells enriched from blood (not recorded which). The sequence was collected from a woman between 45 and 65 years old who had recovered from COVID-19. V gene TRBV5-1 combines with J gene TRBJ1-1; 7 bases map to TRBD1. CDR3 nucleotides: TGCGCCAGCAGCTTAGAAACAAACAGGGGTGAAGCTTTCTTT. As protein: CASSLETNRGEAFF. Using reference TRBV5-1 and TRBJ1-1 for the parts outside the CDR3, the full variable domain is KAGVTQTPRYLIKTRGQQVTLSCSPISGHRSVSWYQQTPGQGLQFLFEYFSETQRNKGNFPGRFSGRQFSNSRSEMNVSTLELGDSALYLCASSLETNRGEAFFGQGTRLTVV.